This TCR beta chain is from a study of blood T cell repertoires in COVID-19. The overall study: Collection of acute and convalescent COVID-19 samples took place in the United States, Italy and Spain.

Germline CDR1 is SEHNR and CDR2 is FQNEAQ (reference sequence). Trimming cost V 1 base and J 3 bases, with 7 bases left between them. The CDR3 is 14 residues long. The protocol was immunoSEQ multiplex PCR, while the TCRdb copy is restricted to in-frame clones and leaves out a portion. The top ten hold about 53% of the sample, which has some 13,000 clones, approximately 86% seen once. This clone has a single count. The material sequenced was peripheral blood. The gene calls are TRBV7-9 and TRBJ2-1, with TRBD1 as a possible D gene (5 bases). The origin of this receptor is a man at least 80 years old with acute or convalescent COVID-19. CDR3 in amino acids: CASSLEQVYNEQFF. The CDR3 DNA reads TGTGCCAGCAGCTTAGAACAGGTCTACAATGAGCAGTTCTTC.